The rows below give T cell receptor beta chains drawn from one sample of a study of cytomegalovirus exposure and HLA in healthy donors. TCRdb's copy holds only in-frame clones and misses some; the assay was immunoSEQ multiplex PCR. The table includes about 140,000 clones, around 80% detected once. The specimen sequenced was PBMCs. The receptors derive from a man aged 18-30 years in good health and CMV-seropositive. The CDR3 runs from the conserved cysteine through the conserved F or W. The D gene is left open where the match is weak. Clone size is not always given. Where it is, it says once, few, many or a class for expanded clones.

J gene,clone size,V gene,D gene,CDR3 DNA,CDR3 protein
TRBJ2-2,.,TRBV18,TRBD1,TGTGCCAGCTCACCTCGCCCACAGGGGGCAACGAACACCGGGGAGCTGTTTTTT,CASSPRPQGATNTGELFF
TRBJ2-7,.,TRBV6-6,TRBD2,TGTGCCAGCAGAGGACTAGCGGGAAAAAGCTCCTACGAGCAGTACTTC,CASRGLAGKSSYEQYF
TRBJ1-2,.,TRBV27,.,TGTGCCAGCAGTTTCTCGGACAGAGCTAACTATGGCTACACCTTC,CASSFSDRANYGYTF
TRBJ1-1,.,TRBV7-6,TRBD1,TGTGCCAGCAGCTTAGCGCCTGACAGGGGGCTACCTGAAGCTTTCTTT,CASSLAPDRGLPEAFF
TRBJ1-1,few,TRBV6-4,.,TGTGCCAGCAGTAAGGAAGGAGGGACTGAAGCTTTCTTT,CASSKEGGTEAFF
TRBJ2-3,few,TRBV4-1,.,TGCGCCAGCAGCTTAGGGGGACTAAGCACAGATACGCAGTATTTT,CASSLGGLSTDTQYF
TRBJ2-1,.,TRBV9,TRBD2,TGTGCCAGCAGCGTAGGTCGGGGGAGGGTCGATGAGCAGTTCTTC,CASSVGRGRVDEQFF
TRBJ2-2,.,TRBV6-4,.,TGTGCCAGCAATATGGGACAAGCGAACACCGGGGAGCTGTTTTTT,CASNMGQANTGELFF
TRBJ2-1,few,TRBV10-1,TRBD2,TGCGCCAGCAGTGAGTCTGGCGGGAGGGGATACAATGAGCAGTTCTTC,CASSESGGRGYNEQFF
TRBJ2-1,few,TRBV7-6,TRBD1,TGTGCCAGCAGCTTTAGGGCAGGGACAGGGGGCAATGAGCAGTTCTTC,CASSFRAGTGGNEQFF
TRBJ1-1,.,TRBV30,.,TGTGCCTGGAGCCCGGGACTTCCGAACACTGAAGCTTTCTTT,CAWSPGLPNTEAFF
TRBJ1-5,few,TRBV10-3,TRBD1,TGTGCCATCAGTGGGGGCCGACAGGGGAGCAATCAGCCCCAGCATTTT,CAISGGRQGSNQPQHF
TRBJ2-5,.,TRBV5-4,.,TGTGCCAGCAGCCCCCTCTCGACTAGTGGGCGGGAGACCCAGTACTTC,CASSPLSTSGRETQYF
TRBJ1-2,.,TRBV7-9,.,TGTGCCAGCAGCTTTGGGCAGGGTGGTTACAAAAGCTTCGGTGGCTACACCTTC,CASSFGQGGYKSFGGYTF
TRBJ2-1,.,TRBV6-1,TRBD1,TGTGGACTGCGGCGGGACAGGACCTTGTTAGAGCAGTTCTTC,CGLRRDRTLLEQFF
TRBJ2-2,.,TRBV7-9,.,TGTGCCAGCAGCTCGGGAGCGGGCGGCAACACCGGGGAGCTGTTTTTT,CASSSGAGGNTGELFF
TRBJ2-7,.,TRBV28,.,TGTGCCAGCAGTTTCGGACTCCCCTACGAGCAGTACTTC,CASSFGLPYEQYF
TRBJ2-1,.,TRBV5-1,.,TGCGCCAGCCGTTCGGCAGCGTCGTACAATGAGCAGTTCTTC,CASRSAASYNEQFF